These 21 T cell receptor beta chains were sequenced from one sample in a study of cytomegalovirus exposure and HLA in healthy donors. The PCR employed 60 Vbeta primers together with 13 Jbeta primers. TCRdb's copy holds only in-frame clones and misses some; the assay was immunoSEQ multiplex PCR. The table records about 130,000 clones, 78% of them present only once. The sequenced material came from PBMCs. The origin of the receptors is a woman aged 40 to 50 in good health and CMV-seronegative.

The gene calls are TRBV11-2 and TRBJ2-7, with TRBD1 matching 12 bases. The germline CDR1 and CDR2 sequences are SGHAT and FQNNGV. There are 14 residues in the CDR3. The V segment lost 4 bases and the J segment 6 bases; nucleotides outside the gene matches: 4. The CDR3 nucleotides read TGTGCCAGCAGCTCCGGGACAGGGGGCTTCGAGCAGTACTTC. This encodes CASSSGTGGFEQYF.

The chain employs TRBV30 and TRBJ2-7; TRBD1 aligns across 8 bases. The length of the CDR3 is 12 residues. Per the germline V gene, CDR1 is GTSNPN and CDR2 is SVGIG (reference sequence). V was pared by 7 bases and J by 3 bases, with 5 bases of the junction left unmatched. The CDR3, as DNA: TGTGCCTTGGACAGGGCCGTCTACGAGCAGTACTTC. It encodes CALDRAVYEQYF.

This clone appeared once. The chain has TRBV7-3 and TRBJ2-2; D might be TRBD2 (6 bases). Trimming took off 4 bases at V and 0 bases at J, with 9 bases between the two ends. CDR3 length: 15 amino acids. The germline CDR1 and CDR2 sequences are SGHTA and FQGTGA. CDR3 sequence reads: CASSSGGPNTGELFF. The CDR3 nucleotides read TGTGCCAGCAGCTCCGGGGGTCCGAACACCGGGGAGCTGTTTTTT.

This chain uses TRBV9 with TRBJ1-5; 7 nucleotides match TRBD1. Germline V CDR1 and CDR2: SGDLS, YYNGEE. The CDR3 covers 14 residues. The ends lost 3 bases at V and 3 bases at J; junction bases unmatched: 3. Here the CDR3 DNA reads TGTGCCAGCAGCGGACAGGGTAACAATCAGCCCCAGCATTTT. The encoded protein is CASSGQGNNQPQHF.

V usage is TRBV19 and J usage is TRBJ2-1, with 9 bases matching TRBD1. There are 11 residues in the CDR3. In germline, CDR1 is LNHDA, CDR2 SQIVND (reference sequence). J lost 9 bases, V lost 8 bases, and 2 bases had no gene match. The CDR3 reads CASSQGAEQFF. The CDR3 DNA reads TGTGCCAGTTCACAGGGGGCTGAGCAGTTCTTC.

This chain links TRBV10-3 with TRBJ2-5; 8 positions agree with TRBD1. CDR3 length: 14 residues. Trimming removed 10 bases from V and 7 bases from J; junction bases left unmatched: 14. CDR1 is ENHRY, CDR2 SYGVKD, per germline. The DNA of the CDR3 is TGTGCCACCACGGACAGGGAGCCAAGGGGGACCCAGTACTTC. Protein product: CATTDREPRGTQYF.

The V call is TRBV5-1, the J call TRBJ2-7; a weak D match, TRBD1 (6 bases). V was pared by 3 bases and J by 6 bases, with 16 bases between. The germline gives CDR1 SGHRS, CDR2 YFSETQ. The CDR3 consists of 14 residues. CDR3 residues: CASSYGTSASEQYF. The CDR3 DNA is TGCGCCAGCAGCTACGGGACAAGTGCATCCGAGCAGTACTTC.

V and J are TRBV9 and TRBJ2-3; 8 nucleotides match TRBD2. The V segment lost 4 bases and the J segment 1 base; nucleotides outside the gene matches: 8. Germline loops: CDR1 SGDLS, CDR2 YYNGEE. The CDR3 spans 16 residues. The CDR3 reads CASSSREGLGTDTQYF. In DNA, the CDR3 is TGTGCCAGCAGCTCACGGGAGGGCCTCGGCACAGATACGCAGTATTTT.

The chain employs TRBV14 and TRBJ2-1; 13 nucleotides match TRBD2. Germline V gene sequence: CDR1 SGHDN, CDR2 FVKESK. CDR3 size: 15 residues. After removal of 2 bases from V and 7 bases from J, the junction contained 2 bases not matched to a gene. The CDR3 coding sequence is TGTGCCAGCAGCCAAACTAGCGGGGGGGGTAATGAGCAGTTCTTC. The encoded protein is CASSQTSGGGNEQFF.

CDR3 bases: TGTGCCAGCAGTTTTGGACTAAGCCAAGAGACCCAGTACTTC. Translation: CASSFGLSQETQYF. This sequence joins TRBV6-6 and TRBJ2-5, with D perhaps TRBD2 (6 bases). V was shortened by 4 bases and J by 1 base, with 10 bases between the two germline ends. The germline gives CDR1 MNHNY, CDR2 SVGAGI (reference sequence). CDR3 size: 14 residues.

This chain joins TRBV7-2 and TRBJ1-1, with D hard to call. The germline V gene has CDR1 SGHTA and CDR2 FQGNSA. There are 13 residues in the CDR3. Trimming removed 3 bases from V and 3 bases from J, with 8 bases in between. The CDR3 region has the DNA TGTGCCAGCAGCTTGCGGCGGCACACTGAAGCTTTCTTT. Its protein is CASSLRRHTEAFF.

The chain joins TRBV5-1 to TRBJ1-1; D uncertain. The CDR3 spans 13 residues. V shed 4 bases and J shed 1 base, with 8 bases lying between them. Germline V gives CDR1 SGHRS, CDR2 YFSETQ. CDR3 residues: CASSPNKNTEAFF. In DNA, the CDR3 is TGCGCCAGCAGCCCGAACAAGAACACTGAAGCTTTCTTT.

The chain carries TRBV7-2 and TRBJ2-5, with 9 bases fitting TRBD1. This CDR3 has 14 amino acids. The V and J ends lost 5 bases and 6 bases, in that order; junction bases with no gene match: 7. Germline V gene lookup returns CDR1 SGHTA and CDR2 FQGNSA. DNA of the CDR3: TGTGCCAGCAGCCTCGGACAGGGGAGGAAGACCCAGTACTTC. Its protein product is CASSLGQGRKTQYF.

The genes are TRBV14 and TRBJ2-1; no definite D call. Trimming took 0 bases from V and 0 from J, leaving 9 bases between them. The germline CDR1 and CDR2 sequences are SGHDN and FVKESK. The CDR3 contains 16 residues. The CDR3 coding sequence is TGTGCCAGCAGCCAAGATTCAAGCATCTCCTACAATGAGCAGTTCTTC. It codes for CASSQDSSISYNEQFF.

This clone was found a few times. The chain carries TRBV7-9 and TRBJ1-1; D is unresolved. This CDR3 is 12 amino acids long. V shed 3 bases and J shed 4 bases, with 6 bases lying between them. Per the germline V gene, CDR1 is SEHNR and CDR2 is FQNEAQ (reference sequence). The CDR3 spells CASSFGLTEAFF. The CDR3, as DNA: TGTGCCAGCAGCTTTGGGCTCACTGAAGCTTTCTTT.

CDR3 sequence reads: CASSLDRGGTEKLFF. The DNA for the CDR3 is TGTGCCAGCAGTTTAGATAGGGGAGGTACTGAAAAACTGTTTTTT. The genes are TRBV28 and TRBJ1-4; a weak D match, TRBD1 (5 bases). The CDR3 sequence is 15 residues long. Germline CDR1 MDHEN, CDR2 SYDVKM. V dropped 2 bases and J dropped 7 bases, with 14 bases sitting between them.

The chain recombines TRBV6-5 with TRBJ1-6; D uncertain. Between the trimmed V and J ends, which lost 4 bases and 6 bases, there was a span of 4 bases. The CDR3 extends over 12 amino acids. Germline V gene sequence: CDR1 MNHEY, CDR2 SVGAGI. The CDR3 loop reads CASSSGNSPLHF. In DNA form, the CDR3 reads TGTGCCAGCAGTTCCGGTAATTCACCCCTCCACTTT.

This chain joins TRBV28 and TRBJ1-2; the match to TRBD1 covers 7 bases. V was pared by 6 bases and J by 4 bases, with 5 bases of the junction left unmatched. Germline CDR1 and CDR2: MDHEN and SYDVKM. CDR3 length equals 13 residues. Here the CDR3 reads CASRLQGFYGYTF. The DNA of the CDR3 is TGTGCCAGCAGGCTACAGGGGTTCTATGGCTACACCTTC.

The rearrangement joins TRBV15 to TRBJ2-3; 12 positions match TRBD2. The V gene end was trimmed by 5 bases and the J gene end by 5 bases; junction bases not matched to a gene: 8. The CDR3 length is 16 residues. Germline V CDR1 and CDR2: LNHNV, YYDKDF (reference sequence). This chain's CDR3 is CATSGGLAGYQDTQYF. Here the CDR3 DNA reads TGTGCCACCAGCGGCGGACTAGCGGGGTATCAAGATACGCAGTATTTT. The variable domain in full, completed from reference TRBV15 and TRBJ2-3, reads DAMVIQNPRYQVTQFGKPVTLSCSQTLNHNVMYWYQQKSSQAPKLLFHYYDKDFNNEADTPDNFQSRRPNTSFCFLDIRSPGLGDTAMYLCATSGGLAGYQDTQYFGPGTRLTVL.

This clone is a singleton in its sample. The rearrangement links TRBV7-3 to TRBJ1-1; 7 nucleotides match TRBD1. The CDR3 runs 13 residues. Looked up from germline, CDR1 is SGHTA and CDR2 is FQGTGA. With V trimmed by 5 bases and J by 4 bases, 4 bases remained unmatched. CDR3 DNA: TGTGCCAGCAGCCCAGGGGGAAGCACTGAAGCTTTCTTT. Amino acid sequence: CASSPGGSTEAFF.

This clone was recorded a few times. This chain uses TRBV30 with TRBJ1-4, with D unclear. The germline V gene has CDR1 GTSNPN and CDR2 SVGIG (reference sequence). V lost 1 base to trimming and J lost 0 bases, with 6 bases between them. The CDR3 spans 14 residues. CDR3 region: CAWSESATNEKLFF. CDR3 DNA sequence: TGTGCCTGGAGTGAATCCGCAACTAATGAAAAACTGTTTTTT.